The T cell receptor beta chain described here comes from a study of blood T cells in healthy people across ages. Study outcomes and limitations: In long-lived donors, naive CD4+ cell counts and diversity exceeded those of aged donors.

Trimming pared 0 bases from V and 4 bases from J, leaving 16 bases between. The germline gives CDR1 LGHNA, CDR2 YSLEER. This CDR3 is built from 16 residues. Whenever a sample was processed, at least 6.5 million PBMCs were isolated. No fewer than 6 micrograms of total RNA were isolated from every sample. This clonotype showed up just a few times. Its cognate antigen is unknown. PCR was performed a second time for about 6 to 11 cycles using a sample-barcoded 5' primer and a J-beta primer mix. All cDNA molecules were each tagged by a template-switch adaptor with 12 random nucleotides. Using its own MiXCR run on the 5' RACE reads, TCRdb lists one record per CDR3 protein. The profile shows 1.5 million to 2 million distinct CDR3 sequences, around 40% of them singletons.

This TCR was recovered from a human donor in good health. The sample was blood. The gene calls are TRBV4-3 and TRBJ2-7, with TRBD2 as a possible D gene (6 bases). CDR3 in amino acids: CASSQDYPGSSYEQYF. CDR3 nucleotides: TGCGCCAGCAGCCAAGATTACCCCGGGAGTTCGTACGAGCAGTACTTC.